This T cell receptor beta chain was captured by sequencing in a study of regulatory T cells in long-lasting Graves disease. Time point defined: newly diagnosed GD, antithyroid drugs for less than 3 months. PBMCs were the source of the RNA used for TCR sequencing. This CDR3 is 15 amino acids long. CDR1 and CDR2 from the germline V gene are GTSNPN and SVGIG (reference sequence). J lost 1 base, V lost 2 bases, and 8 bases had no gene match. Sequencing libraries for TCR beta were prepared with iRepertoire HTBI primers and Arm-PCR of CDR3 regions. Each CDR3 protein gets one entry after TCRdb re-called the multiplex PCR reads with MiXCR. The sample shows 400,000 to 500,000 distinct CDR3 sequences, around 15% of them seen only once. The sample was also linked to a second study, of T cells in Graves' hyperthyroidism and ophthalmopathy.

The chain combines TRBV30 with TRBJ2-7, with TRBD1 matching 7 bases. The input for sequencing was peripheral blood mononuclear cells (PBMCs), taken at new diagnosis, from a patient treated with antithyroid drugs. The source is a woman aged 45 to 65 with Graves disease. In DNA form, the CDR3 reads TGTGCCTGGAGTCATGGCCAGGGGGTATCCTACGAGCAGTACTTC. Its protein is CAWSHGQGVSYEQYF.